This T cell receptor (beta chain) was sequenced for a study of shared T cell receptors in the human thymus. The CDR3 has 14 residues. V gave up 3 bases and J gave up 2 bases, with 8 bases separating them. Germline loops: CDR1 MDHEN, CDR2 SYDVKM. Concerning this clone itself: The same CDR3 also results from other DNA sequences found in this sample.

Libraries were prepared by immunoSEQ multiplex PCR; TCRdb keeps only in-frame clonotypes and omits some of them. The table shows 640,000 or so clones, with around 87% occurring only once. These records were also assigned to another study, of human thymus T cells.

The source material was thymocytes. V is TRBV28 and J is TRBJ1-5; D remains ambiguous. This clonotype originated in a boy under two years old with a congenital heart defect. The CDR3 protein is CASSLEGGNQPQHF. The DNA for the CDR3 is TGTGCCAGCAGTTTGGAGGGAGGCAATCAGCCCCAGCATTTT.